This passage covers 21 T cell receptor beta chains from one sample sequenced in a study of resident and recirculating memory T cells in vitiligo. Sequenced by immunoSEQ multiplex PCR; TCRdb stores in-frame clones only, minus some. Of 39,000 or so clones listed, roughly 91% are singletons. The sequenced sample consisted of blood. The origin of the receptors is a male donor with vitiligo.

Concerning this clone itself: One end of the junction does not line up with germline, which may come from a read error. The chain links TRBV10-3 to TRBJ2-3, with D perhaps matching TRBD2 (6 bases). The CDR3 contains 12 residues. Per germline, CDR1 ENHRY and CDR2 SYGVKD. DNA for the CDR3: TGTGCCATCAGTGGCTACCGGGACTCGGTGGAATTT. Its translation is CAISGYRDSVEF.

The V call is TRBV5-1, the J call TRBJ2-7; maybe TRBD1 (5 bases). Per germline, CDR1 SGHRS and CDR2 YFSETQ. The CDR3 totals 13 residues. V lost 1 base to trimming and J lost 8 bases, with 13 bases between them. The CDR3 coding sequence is TGCGCCAGCAGCTTGCGGGTAGGGGATAAGCAGTACTTC. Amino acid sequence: CASSLRVGDKQYF.

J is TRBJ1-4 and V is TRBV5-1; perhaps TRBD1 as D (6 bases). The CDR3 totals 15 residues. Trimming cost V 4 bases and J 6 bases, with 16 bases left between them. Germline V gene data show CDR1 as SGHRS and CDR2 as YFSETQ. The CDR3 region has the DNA TGCGCCAGCAGCGGCGGTACAGGGCAATATGAAAAACTGTTTTTT. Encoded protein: CASSGGTGQYEKLFF.

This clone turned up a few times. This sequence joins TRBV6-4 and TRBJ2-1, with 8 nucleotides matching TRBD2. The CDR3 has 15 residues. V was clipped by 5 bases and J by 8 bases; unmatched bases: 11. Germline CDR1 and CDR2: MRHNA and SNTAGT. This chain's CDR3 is CASSPRLAHGHEQFF. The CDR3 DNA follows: TGTGCCAGCAGTCCTCGACTAGCGCATGGCCATGAGCAGTTCTTC.

This CDR3 is CASSTSKGQAKNTGELFF. The CDR3 coding sequence is TGTGCCAGCAGCACGAGCAAGGGGCAGGCAAAGAACACCGGGGAGCTGTTTTTT. The rearrangement joins TRBV11-2 to TRBJ2-2, with D maybe TRBD1 (5 bases). The CDR3 has 18 amino acids. The V gene lost 5 bases and the J gene lost 1 base, with 20 bases spanning the gap. Germline CDR1 SGHAT, CDR2 FQNNGV.

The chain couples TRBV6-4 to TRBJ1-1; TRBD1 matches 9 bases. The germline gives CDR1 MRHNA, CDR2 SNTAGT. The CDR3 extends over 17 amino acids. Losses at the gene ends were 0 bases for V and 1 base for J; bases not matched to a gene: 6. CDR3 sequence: CASSDSMDRGKNTEAFF. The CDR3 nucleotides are TGTGCCAGCAGTGACTCAATGGACAGGGGAAAGAACACTGAAGCTTTCTTT.

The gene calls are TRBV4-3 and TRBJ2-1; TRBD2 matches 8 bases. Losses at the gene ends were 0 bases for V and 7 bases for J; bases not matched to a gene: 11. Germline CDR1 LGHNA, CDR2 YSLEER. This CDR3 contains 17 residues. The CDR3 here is CASSQDPSGGVRNEQFF. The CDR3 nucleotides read TGCGCCAGCAGCCAAGATCCTTCCGGGGGGGTCCGGAATGAGCAGTTCTTC.

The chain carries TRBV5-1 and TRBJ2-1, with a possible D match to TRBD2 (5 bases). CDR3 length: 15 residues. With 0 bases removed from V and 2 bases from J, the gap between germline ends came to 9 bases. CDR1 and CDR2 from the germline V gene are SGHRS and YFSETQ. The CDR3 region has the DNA TGCGCCAGCAGCTTGGTGGACTCCGCCTACAATGAGCAGTTCTTC. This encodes CASSLVDSAYNEQFF.

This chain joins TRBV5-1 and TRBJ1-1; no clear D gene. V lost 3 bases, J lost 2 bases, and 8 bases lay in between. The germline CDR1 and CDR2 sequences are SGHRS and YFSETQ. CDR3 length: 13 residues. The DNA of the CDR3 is TGCGCCAGCAGCTCACAGAGTAACACTGAAGCTTTCTTT. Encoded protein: CASSSQSNTEAFF.

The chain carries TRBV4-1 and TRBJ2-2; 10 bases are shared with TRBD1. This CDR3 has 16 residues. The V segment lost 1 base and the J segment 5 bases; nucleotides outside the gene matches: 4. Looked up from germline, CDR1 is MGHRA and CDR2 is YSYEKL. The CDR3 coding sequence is TGCGCCAGCAGCCAAGCGGGACAGGGGAATACCGGGGAGCTGTTTTTT. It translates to CASSQAGQGNTGELFF.

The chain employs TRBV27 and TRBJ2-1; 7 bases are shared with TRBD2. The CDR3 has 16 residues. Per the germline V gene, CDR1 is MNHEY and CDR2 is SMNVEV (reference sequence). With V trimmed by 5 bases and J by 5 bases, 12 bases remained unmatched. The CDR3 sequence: CASSPFLLAGHNEQFF. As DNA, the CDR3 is TGTGCCAGCAGTCCATTCCTTTTAGCGGGCCACAATGAGCAGTTCTTC.

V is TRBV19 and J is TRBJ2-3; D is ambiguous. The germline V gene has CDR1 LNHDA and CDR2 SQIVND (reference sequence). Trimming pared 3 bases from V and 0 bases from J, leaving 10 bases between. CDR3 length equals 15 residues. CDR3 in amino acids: CASSITWASTDTQYF. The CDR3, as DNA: TGTGCCAGTAGTATTACATGGGCTAGCACAGATACGCAGTATTTT.

CDR3 DNA sequence: TGTGCCAGTAGTGCACGTGGGGCGGACACTGAAGCTTTCTTT. Translated, it gives CASSARGADTEAFF. The chain carries TRBV19 and TRBJ1-1, with D perhaps matching TRBD1 (5 bases). This CDR3 region has 14 residues. From germline, CDR1 is LNHDA and CDR2 SQIVND (reference sequence). Trimming left V 5 bases short and J 3 bases short, with 13 bases between.

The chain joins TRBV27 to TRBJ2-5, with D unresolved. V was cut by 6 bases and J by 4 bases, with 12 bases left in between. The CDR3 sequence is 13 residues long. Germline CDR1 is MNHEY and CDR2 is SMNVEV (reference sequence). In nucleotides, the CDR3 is TGTGCCAGCAGCAACCAGGTGGGAGAGACCCAGTACTTC. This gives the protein CASSNQVGETQYF.

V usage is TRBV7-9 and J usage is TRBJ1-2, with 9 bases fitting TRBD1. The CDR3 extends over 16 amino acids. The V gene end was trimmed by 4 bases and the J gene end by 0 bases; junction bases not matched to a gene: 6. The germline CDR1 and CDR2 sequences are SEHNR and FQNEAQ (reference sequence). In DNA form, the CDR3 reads TGTGCCAGCAGCTCGACAGGGGGTAGGACTAACTATGGCTACACCTTC. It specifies CASSSTGGRTNYGYTF.

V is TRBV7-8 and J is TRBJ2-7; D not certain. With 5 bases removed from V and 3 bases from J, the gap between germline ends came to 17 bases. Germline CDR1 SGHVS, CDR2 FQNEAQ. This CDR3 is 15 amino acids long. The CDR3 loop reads CASSVRSLSFYEQYF. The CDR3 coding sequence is TGTGCCAGCAGCGTACGGTCTTTATCCTTCTACGAGCAGTACTTC.

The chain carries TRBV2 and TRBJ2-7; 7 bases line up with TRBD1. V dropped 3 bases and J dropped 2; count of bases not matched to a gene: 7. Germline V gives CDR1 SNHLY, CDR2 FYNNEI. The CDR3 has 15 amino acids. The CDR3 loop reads CASSDGQVPTYEQYF. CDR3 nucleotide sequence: TGTGCCAGCAGTGATGGACAGGTACCAACCTACGAGCAGTACTTC.

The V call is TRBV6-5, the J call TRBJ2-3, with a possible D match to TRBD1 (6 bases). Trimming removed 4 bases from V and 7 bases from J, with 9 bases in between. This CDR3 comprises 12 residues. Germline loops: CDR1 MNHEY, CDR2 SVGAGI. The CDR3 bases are TGTGCCAGCAGTTCTCAGGGGAATACGCAGTATTTT. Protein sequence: CASSSQGNTQYF.

The DNA for the CDR3 is TGTGCCAGTAGTAGAGGGCCCTACGCGGGTCCCCAGCATTTT. Its translation: CASSRGPYAGPQHF. The chain carries TRBV19 and TRBJ1-5; no clear D gene. The ends were cut back, 4 bases at V and 10 bases at J, with 17 bases in the middle. Germline V gene data show CDR1 as LNHDA and CDR2 as SQIVND (reference sequence). This CDR3 is 14 amino acids long.

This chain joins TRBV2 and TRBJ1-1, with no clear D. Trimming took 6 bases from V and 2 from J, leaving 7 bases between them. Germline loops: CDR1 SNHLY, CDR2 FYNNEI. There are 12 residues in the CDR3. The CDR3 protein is CASSGENTEAFF. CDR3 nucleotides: TGTGCCAGCAGCGGAGAAAACACTGAAGCTTTCTTT.

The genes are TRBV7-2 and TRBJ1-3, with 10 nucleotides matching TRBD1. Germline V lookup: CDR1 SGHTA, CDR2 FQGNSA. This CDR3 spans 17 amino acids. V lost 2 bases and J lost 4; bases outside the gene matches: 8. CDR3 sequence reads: CASSLSPPGQGGNTIYF. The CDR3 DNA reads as TGTGCCAGCAGCTTATCCCCTCCGGGACAGGGGGGAAACACCATATATTTT.